Below are 31 T cell receptor beta chains sequenced from a single sample in a study of T cell repertoires in ileal Crohn's disease. TCRdb keeps only in-frame clones here, not all; method: immunoSEQ multiplex PCR. The sample shows approximately 17,000 clones, approximately 82% of them seen only once. Sequencing input: ileal tissue. The receptors here all came from an adult with Crohn's disease.

The CDR3 coding sequence is TGTGCCAGCAGCCCCGGACACACCTACGAGCAGTACTTC. This translates into CASSPGHTYEQYF. V usage is TRBV9 and J usage is TRBJ2-7, with D perhaps matching TRBD1 (5 bases). V lost 4 bases, J lost 2 bases, and 10 bases lay in between. The CDR3 extends over 13 amino acids. Looked up from germline, CDR1 is SGDLS and CDR2 is YYNGEE. Looking up the rest from reference TRBV9 and TRBJ2-7 gives the full variable domain: DSGVTQTPKHLITATGQRVTLRCSPRSGDLSVYWYQQSLDQGLQFLIQYYNGEERAKGNILERFSAQQFPDLHSELNLSSLELGDSALYFCASSPGHTYEQYFGPGTRLTVT.

The J gene is TRBJ2-3, the V gene TRBV11-1, with a weak D call TRBD2 (5 bases). CDR1 SGHAT and CDR2 FQDESV come from the germline V gene (reference sequence). This CDR3 spans 15 amino acids. Trimming removed 1 base at V and 12 bases at J, with 20 bases between. The CDR3 loop is CASSLGREVAGRQYF. In DNA form, the CDR3 reads TGTGCCAGCAGCTTAGGAAGAGAGGTGGCGGGTAGACAGTATTTT.

V and J are TRBV6-5 and TRBJ2-5; no clear D. CDR3 length: 12 amino acids. Germline loops: CDR1 MNHEY, CDR2 SVGAGI. Trimming removed 5 bases at V and 4 bases at J, with 8 bases between. DNA of the CDR3: TGTGCCAGCAGTCTCGTCGGAGAGACCCAGTACTTC. It is translated as CASSLVGETQYF.

This clone was seen a few times. The J gene is TRBJ1-1, the V gene TRBV7-9; 9 bases line up with TRBD1. CDR1 is SEHNR, CDR2 FQNEAQ, per germline (reference sequence). The CDR3 length is 16 residues. J was trimmed by 5 bases and V by 3 bases; bases with no gene match: 10. CDR3 protein: CASSLNPGTGRTEAFF. As DNA, the CDR3 is TGTGCCAGCAGCTTGAATCCAGGGACAGGGAGAACTGAAGCTTTCTTT. Supplemented by reference TRBV7-9 and TRBJ1-1, the full variable domain reads DTGVSQNPRHKITKRGQNVTFRCDPISEHNRLYWYRQTLGQGPEFLTYFQNEAQLEKSRLLSDRFSAERPKGSFSTLEIQRTEQGDSAMYLCASSLNPGTGRTEAFFGQGTRLTVV.

The gene calls are TRBV19 and TRBJ2-7, with 7 bases matching TRBD2. The V gene's germline CDR1 is LNHDA and CDR2 SQIVND (reference sequence). This CDR3 has 13 residues. Unmatched junction bases numbered 8, after V lost 6 bases and J lost 6 bases. CDR3 amino acids: CASSWAPGGEQYF. The CDR3 DNA follows: TGTGCCAGTAGCTGGGCCCCGGGAGGCGAGCAGTACTTC.

The chain is built from TRBV6-1 and TRBJ1-4; possibly TRBD1 for D (5 bases). This CDR3 spans 15 amino acids. V lost 1 base and J lost 5, with 11 bases in between. Germline V CDR1 and CDR2: MNHNS, SASEGT. The CDR3 DNA sequence: TGTGCCAGCAGTGAAGGGGGGGAGAGGAATGAAAAACTGTTTTTT. Protein: CASSEGGERNEKLFF.

The gene calls are TRBV27 and TRBJ1-6; possible D gene TRBD1, 5 bases. Germline lookup yields CDR1 MNHEY and CDR2 SMNVEV (reference sequence). CDR3 length equals 16 residues. Trimming cost V 5 bases and J 2 bases, with 13 bases left between them. CDR3 residues: CASSPVGAAYNSPLHF. The CDR3 nucleotides read TGTGCCAGCAGTCCGGTAGGGGCCGCCTATAATTCACCCCTCCACTTT.

V is TRBV7-3 and J is TRBJ2-7; D perhaps matches TRBD1 (5 bases). Germline lookup yields CDR1 SGHTA and CDR2 FQGTGA. The CDR3 is 15 amino acids. Trimming removed 4 bases from V and 0 bases from J, with 13 bases in between. The CDR3 nucleotides are TGTGCCAGCAGCTACTCCCTGGACATCTCCTACGAGCAGTACTTC. This codes for CASSYSLDISYEQYF.

The chain uses TRBV5-5 and TRBJ1-2; weak D call: TRBD1 (6 bases). Per the germline V gene, CDR1 is SGHKS and CDR2 is YYEKEE (reference sequence). The CDR3 totals 16 residues. V shed 2 bases and J shed 1 base, with 15 bases lying between them. CDR3 protein: CASSLSQGNDNYGYTF. The CDR3 DNA reads TGTGCCAGCAGCTTATCCCAGGGGAACGATAACTATGGCTACACCTTC.

J is TRBJ1-1 and V is TRBV7-9, with 8 bases that match TRBD1. Germline values: CDR1 SEHNR, CDR2 FQNEAQ (reference sequence). This CDR3 region has 15 residues. After removal of 7 bases from V and 3 bases from J, the junction contained 10 bases not matched to a gene. The CDR3 bases are TGTGCCAGCAACAAATCGGACAGGGATGACACTGAAGCTTTCTTT. Translated: CASNKSDRDDTEAFF. Filled out from reference TRBV7-9 and TRBJ1-1, the complete variable domain reads DTGVSQNPRHKITKRGQNVTFRCDPISEHNRLYWYRQTLGQGPEFLTYFQNEAQLEKSRLLSDRFSAERPKGSFSTLEIQRTEQGDSAMYLCASNKSDRDDTEAFFGQGTRLTVV.

This sequence joins TRBV19 and TRBJ1-2; D perhaps matches TRBD1 (6 bases). The V gene's germline CDR1 is LNHDA and CDR2 SQIVND (reference sequence). This CDR3 has 13 residues. V lost 7 bases and J 4 bases, leaving 13 bases between the germline ends. CDR3 sequence (DNA): TGTGCCAGTAAATCGGGGGGCGGCTATGGCTACACCTTC. Amino acids: CASKSGGGYGYTF.

In this sample, this clone turned up a few times. The chain links TRBV19 to TRBJ1-1; D possibly corresponds to TRBD1 (6 bases). V lost 8 bases to trimming and J lost 7 bases, with 20 bases between them. This CDR3 is 14 amino acids long. In germline, CDR1 is LNHDA, CDR2 SQIVND (reference sequence). For the CDR3, the DNA is TGTGCCAGTGAACAGGGCATAGGAGGTAGTGAAGCTTTCTTT. Amino acids: CASEQGIGGSEAFF.

This clone appeared a few times. The chain recombines TRBV19 with TRBJ1-2; D is unresolved. V lost 4 bases and J 0 bases, leaving 9 bases between the germline ends. The CDR3 runs 14 residues. Germline CDR1 and CDR2: LNHDA and SQIVND (reference sequence). The CDR3 reads CASSRQKTNYGYTF. CDR3 nucleotide sequence: TGTGCCAGTAGTAGGCAGAAAACTAACTATGGCTACACCTTC. Based on the CDR3 plus reference TRBV19 and TRBJ1-2, the full variable domain is DGGITQSPKYLFRKEGQNVTLSCEQNLNHDAMYWYRQDPGQGLRLIYYSQIVNDFQKGDIAEGYSVSREKKESFPLTVTSAQKNPTAFYLCASSRQKTNYGYTFGSGTRLTVV.

V gene TRBV2 combines with J gene TRBJ2-7, with a tentative D call TRBD2 (6 bases). The length of the CDR3 is 13 residues. Germline lookup yields CDR1 SNHLY and CDR2 FYNNEI. Trimming stripped 4 bases from V and 2 bases from J, with 9 bases between. CDR3 DNA: TGTGCCAGCAGTGTGGAGGGACCCTACGAGCAGTACTTC. The encoded protein is CASSVEGPYEQYF. The complete variable domain, with remaining parts taken from reference TRBV2 and TRBJ2-7, reads EPEVTQTPSHQVTQMGQEVILRCVPISNHLYFYWYRQILGQKVEFLVSFYNNEISEKSEIFDDQFSVERPDGSNFTLKIRSTKLEDSAMYFCASSVEGPYEQYFGPGTRLTVT.

V usage is TRBV19 and J usage is TRBJ1-3; D might be TRBD1 (6 bases). This CDR3 contains 15 residues. Trimming removed 6 bases at V and 0 bases at J, with 12 bases between. Germline CDR1 and CDR2: LNHDA and SQIVND (reference sequence). The CDR3 region has the DNA TGTGCCAGTAGACATAACAGGGACTCTGGAAACACCATATATTTT. It translates to CASRHNRDSGNTIYF.

V is TRBV30 and J is TRBJ1-6; perhaps TRBD1 as D (5 bases). V lost 4 bases, J lost 2 bases, and 6 bases lay in between. The CDR3 runs 13 residues. CDR1 and CDR2 (germline): GTSNPN, SVGIG (reference sequence). CDR3 sequence (DNA): TGTGCCTGGACAGGGACCTATAATTCACCCCTCCACTTT. Its protein product is CAWTGTYNSPLHF.

The rearrangement uses TRBV18 and TRBJ1-2; the D gene is possibly TRBD1 (5 bases). Germline V gives CDR1 KGHSH, CDR2 LQKENI. Trimming removed 3 bases at V and 2 bases at J, with 22 bases between. This CDR3 has 18 residues. Here the CDR3 reads CASSPLQPKSSGNYGYTF. As DNA, the CDR3 is TGTGCCAGCTCACCCCTTCAACCTAAATCCTCAGGGAACTATGGCTACACCTTC.

The chain recombines TRBV19 with TRBJ2-1; the match to TRBD2 covers 9 bases. J lost 6 bases, V lost 7 bases, and 7 bases had no gene match. CDR1 is LNHDA and CDR2 is SQIVND in the germline V gene (reference sequence). The CDR3 contains 14 residues. This chain's CDR3 is CASMSSGGPNEQFF. As DNA, the CDR3 is TGTGCCAGTATGTCGAGCGGGGGGCCCAATGAGCAGTTCTTC.

The chain has TRBV5-6 and TRBJ2-1, with D perhaps matching TRBD2 (7 bases). Per germline, CDR1 SGHDT and CDR2 YYEEEE. This CDR3 has 14 amino acids. Trimming took off 0 bases at V and 10 bases at J, with 14 bases between the two ends. This CDR3 is CASSLDTRGGEQFF. The DNA of the CDR3 is TGTGCCAGCAGCTTGGACACGAGGGGGGGCGAGCAGTTCTTC. The whole variable domain, filled in from reference TRBV5-6 and TRBJ2-1, reads DAGVTQSPTHLIKTRGQQVTLRCSPKSGHDTVSWYQQALGQGPQFIFQYYEEEERQRGNFPDRFSGHQFPNYSSELNVNALLLGDSALYLCASSLDTRGGEQFFGPGTRLTVL.

This clone was seen only once. The chain is built from TRBV9 and TRBJ1-5; 10 positions agree with TRBD1. Germline CDR1 SGDLS, CDR2 YYNGEE. The CDR3 runs 17 residues. Germline trimming cut 0 bases from V and 7 bases from J; bases unmatched to any gene: 10. The CDR3 region has the DNA TGTGCCAGCAGCGTAGCGACAGGGGGCGGGATAGGACAGCCCCAGCATTTT. Translation gives CASSVATGGGIGQPQHF.

The chain employs TRBV18 and TRBJ2-5; 7 nucleotides agree with TRBD2. The germline V gene has CDR1 KGHSH and CDR2 LQKENI. After removal of 5 bases from V and 2 bases from J, the junction contained 8 bases not matched to a gene. This CDR3 is built from 15 residues. In DNA form, the CDR3 reads TGTGCCAGCTCATTGGACTGGACTAGTCAAGAGACCCAGTACTTC. It encodes CASSLDWTSQETQYF. The full variable domain, completed using reference TRBV18 and TRBJ2-5, is NAGVMQNPRHLVRRRGQEARLRCSPMKGHSHVYWYRQLPEEGLKFMVYLQKENIIDESGMPKERFSAEFPKEGPSILRIQQVVRGDSAAYFCASSLDWTSQETQYFGPGTRLLVL.

This rearrangement joins TRBV4-2 to TRBJ1-3; 9 positions agree with TRBD1. The junction had 4 bases not matched to a gene; V was cut back by 6 bases and J by 4 bases. The CDR3 covers 14 residues. From germline, CDR1 is LGHNA and CDR2 YNFKEQ. CDR3 in amino acids: CASRGTGSGNTIYF. The CDR3 DNA reads TGTGCCAGCAGGGGGACAGGGTCCGGAAACACCATATATTTT.

The chain combines TRBV18 with TRBJ2-6; no clear D. V was clipped by 5 bases and J by 1 base, with 21 bases between them. Germline CDR1 and CDR2: KGHSH and LQKENI. This CDR3 region has 19 residues. The CDR3 sequence is CASSSLVRSGPSGANVLTF. Here the CDR3 DNA reads TGTGCCAGCTCATCCCTTGTCAGGTCAGGTCCTTCTGGGGCCAACGTCCTGACTTTC.

The chain carries TRBV7-3 and TRBJ1-1; D remains ambiguous. V lost 5 bases to trimming and J lost 11 bases, with 18 bases between them. Germline V lookup: CDR1 SGHTA, CDR2 FQGTGA. The length of the CDR3 is 13 residues. DNA of the CDR3: TGTGCCAGCAGCCCCCGGGCGGGAGGGTGGGCTTTCTTT. Translation gives CASSPRAGGWAFF. Variable domain in full (rest from reference TRBV7-3 and TRBJ1-1): GAGVSQTPSNKVTEKGKYVELRCDPISGHTALYWYRQSLGQGPEFLIYFQGTGAADDSGLPNDRFFAVRPEGSVSTLKIQRTERGDSAVYLCASSPRAGGWAFFGQGTRLTVV.

The chain has TRBV9 and TRBJ1-1; TRBD1 matches at 7 bases. V lost 3 bases and J lost 5; bases outside the gene matches: 7. The CDR3 extends over 14 amino acids. The germline CDR1 and CDR2 sequences are SGDLS and YYNGEE. Written as DNA, the CDR3 is TGTGCCAGCAGCGGGCAGGGGGTAGGGACTGAAGCTTTCTTT. The encoded protein is CASSGQGVGTEAFF.

J is TRBJ1-2 and V is TRBV7-8; weak D call: TRBD1 (6 bases). The CDR3 consists of 16 residues. Germline CDR1 and CDR2: SGHVS and FQNEAQ. V was cut by 5 bases and J by 8 bases, with 24 bases left in between. The CDR3 loop is CASSNRERTATLGYTF. DNA of the CDR3: TGTGCCAGCAGCAATAGGGAGCGGACAGCCACCCTCGGCTACACCTTC.

This sequence joins TRBV11-2 and TRBJ1-1, with 7 positions matching TRBD1. This CDR3 is 13 amino acids long. The V and J ends lost 1 base and 6 bases, in that order; junction bases with no gene match: 2. Germline loops: CDR1 SGHAT, CDR2 FQNNGV. The CDR3 nucleotides read TGTGCCAGCAGCTTAGTAGGGACAGCTGAAGCTTTCTTT. Residues: CASSLVGTAEAFF.

V is TRBV7-9 and J is TRBJ2-1; D may be TRBD1 (5 bases). Germline V lookup: CDR1 SEHNR, CDR2 FQNEAQ (reference sequence). This CDR3 has 13 residues. V was pared by 3 bases and J by 7 bases, with 10 bases between. The CDR3 DNA reads TGTGCCAGCAGCTTCACCCAGGGTAATGAGCAGTTCTTC. Translating it yields CASSFTQGNEQFF.

The chain carries TRBV2 and TRBJ1-2; weak D call: TRBD1 (5 bases). The CDR3 loop spans 14 amino acids. The germline V gene has CDR1 SNHLY and CDR2 FYNNEI. Trimming took 8 bases from V and 7 from J, leaving 20 bases between them. CDR3 loop: CASATSQGPGGYTF. The CDR3 bases are TGTGCCAGCGCCACGAGTCAGGGCCCCGGTGGCTACACCTTC.

The chain recombines TRBV14 with TRBJ1-1; TRBD1 might be the D (5 bases). The CDR3 runs 14 residues. Trimming took off 1 base at V and 5 bases at J, with 11 bases between the two ends. CDR1 and CDR2 from the germline V gene are SGHDN and FVKESK. CDR3 coding DNA: TGTGCCAGCAGCCAAGGTGGTGGGGGGACTGAAGCTTTCTTT. It is translated as CASSQGGGGTEAFF.

CDR3 amino acids: CASSGGSAGWETQYF. The CDR3 DNA reads TGTGCCAGCAGCGGAGGGTCAGCGGGGTGGGAGACCCAGTACTTC. The chain uses TRBV7-9 and TRBJ2-5, with 7 nucleotides matching TRBD2. CDR1 and CDR2 (germline): SEHNR, FQNEAQ (reference sequence). CDR3 size: 15 residues. J gave up 5 bases and V 5 bases, and 11 bases lay outside the gene matches.